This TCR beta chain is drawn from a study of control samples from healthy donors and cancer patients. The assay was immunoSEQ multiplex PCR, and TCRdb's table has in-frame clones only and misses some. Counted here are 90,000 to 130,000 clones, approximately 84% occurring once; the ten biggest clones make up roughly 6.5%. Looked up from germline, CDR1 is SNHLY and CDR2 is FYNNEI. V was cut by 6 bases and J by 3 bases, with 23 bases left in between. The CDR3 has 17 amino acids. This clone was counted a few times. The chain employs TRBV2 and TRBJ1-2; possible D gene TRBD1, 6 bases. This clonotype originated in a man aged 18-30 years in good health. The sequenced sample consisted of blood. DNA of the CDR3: TGTGCCAGCAGGGCCCGACAGGCCGCAAAGAGGTACTATGGCTACACCTTC. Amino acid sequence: CASRARQAAKRYYGYTF.